This TCR beta chain is drawn from a study of blood T cell repertoires in COVID-19. Looking at the study overall: The origin of the acute and convalescent COVID-19 samples was the United States, Italy and Spain.

This CDR3 comprises 13 residues. CDR1 MNHNY and CDR2 SVGAGI come from the germline V gene (reference sequence). V lost 7 bases and J lost 3, with 12 bases in between. Under the authors' procedure: Nucleated cell number was recorded as an estimate derived from reference gene primer amplification. This table comes from immunoSEQ multiplex PCR, and its TCRdb copy is limited to in-frame clones, with some not included. That table is the source of V, J and clone size, and D and trimming were worked out from the DNA. Of 140,000 to 150,000 clones listed, about nine tenths are singletons. This receptor was taken from a human donor in a cohort sampled during active COVID-19. The rearrangement links TRBV6-6 to TRBJ1-2; maybe TRBD1 (5 bases). Material for sequencing was peripheral blood. The CDR3 loop is CASTPRRDYGYTF. DNA for the CDR3: TGTGCCAGCACCCCCCGCAGGGACTATGGCTACACCTTC.